This record covers a single TCR beta chain. The table came from immunoSEQ multiplex PCR; TCRdb's copy has only in-frame clones and leaves some out. The sample contains some 140,000 clones, about 79% of which appear only once. Participants came from fewer than 25 US areas, aged about 18 to 100 years. This specimen comes from a study of blood T cell repertoires in COVID-19. Study-level background: Samples representing acute and convalescent COVID-19 were sourced from the United States, Italy and Spain.

This CDR3 is built from 12 residues. Germline lookup yields CDR1 SGHAT and CDR2 FQNNGV. Deletions cut 5 bases from V and 7 bases from J, with 11 bases between. The chain couples TRBV11-2 to TRBJ1-1; maybe TRBD1 (6 bases). Sequencing used PBMCs or T cells enriched from blood (not recorded which). This clonotype was sampled from a man aged 45-60 years who had recovered from COVID-19. The CDR3: CASSPGHLEAFF. CDR3 DNA sequence: TGTGCCAGCAGCCCGGGACACCTTGAAGCTTTCTTT.